This TCR beta chain was captured by sequencing in a study of tumor-infiltrating lymphocytes in primary liver carcinoma. Trimming at V came to 0 bases and at J to 3 bases, leaving 2 bases not matched to a gene. The V gene's germline CDR1 is LGHNA and CDR2 YSLEER. There are 15 residues in the CDR3. Starting material of 450 to 500 ng total RNA yielded TCR beta cDNA via a constant-region primer. Library construction for TCR beta comprised three nested multiplex PCR rounds performed with slightly modified ARM-PCR. Two initial PCR rounds of around 9 cycles each paired TRBV1-TRBV30 forward primers with a C-beta reverse primer. TCRdb re-analysed the multiplex PCR reads in MiXCR, keeping a single row per CDR3 protein. The table lists about 310,000 distinct CDR3 sequences, almost 60% of them singletons. Alongside blood RNA obtained from unsorted whole blood, germline DNA was also extracted. This clonotype was seen ten or more times.

The receptor was derived from a woman aged 25 to 39 with primary liver carcinoma and hepatitis B virus infection. The chain uses TRBV4-3 and TRBJ2-1; 7 bases map to TRBD1. Sequences were obtained from peripheral blood. CDR3 coding DNA: TGCGCCAGCAGCCAAGACAGACAGGGCTACAATGAGCAGTTCTTC. It codes for CASSQDRQGYNEQFF.